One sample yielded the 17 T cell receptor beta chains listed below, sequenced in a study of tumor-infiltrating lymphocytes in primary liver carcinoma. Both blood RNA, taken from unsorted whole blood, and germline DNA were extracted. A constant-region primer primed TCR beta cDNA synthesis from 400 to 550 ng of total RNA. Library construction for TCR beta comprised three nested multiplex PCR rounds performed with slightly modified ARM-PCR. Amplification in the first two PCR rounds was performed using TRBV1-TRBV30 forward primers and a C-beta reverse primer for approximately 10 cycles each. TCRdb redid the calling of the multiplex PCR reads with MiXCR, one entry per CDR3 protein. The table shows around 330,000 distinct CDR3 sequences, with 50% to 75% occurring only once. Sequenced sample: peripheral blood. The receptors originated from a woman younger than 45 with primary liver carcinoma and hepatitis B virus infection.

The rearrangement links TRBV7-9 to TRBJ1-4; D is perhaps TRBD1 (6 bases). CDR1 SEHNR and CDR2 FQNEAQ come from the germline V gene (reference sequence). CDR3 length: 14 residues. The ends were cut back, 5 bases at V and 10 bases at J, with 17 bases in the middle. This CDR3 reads CASSRLDRRGKLFF. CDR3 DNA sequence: TGTGCCAGCAGCCGATTAGACAGGCGGGGAAAACTGTTTTTT.

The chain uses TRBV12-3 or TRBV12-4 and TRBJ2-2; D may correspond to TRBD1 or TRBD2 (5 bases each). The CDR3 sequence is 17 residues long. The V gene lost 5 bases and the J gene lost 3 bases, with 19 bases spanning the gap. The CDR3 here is CASSRDGFISDTGELFF. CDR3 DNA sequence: TGTGCCAGCAGTCGGGACGGTTTTATAAGCGACACCGGGGAGCTGTTTTTT.

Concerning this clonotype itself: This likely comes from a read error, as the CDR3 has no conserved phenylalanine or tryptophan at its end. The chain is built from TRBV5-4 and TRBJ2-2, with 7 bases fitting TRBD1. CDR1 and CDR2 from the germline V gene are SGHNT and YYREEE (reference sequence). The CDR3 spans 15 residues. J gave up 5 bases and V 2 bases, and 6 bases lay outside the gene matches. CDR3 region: CASSFGQARTGELFY. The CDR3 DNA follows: TGTGCCAGCAGCTTTGGACAGGCGAGGACCGGGGAGCTGTTTTAT.

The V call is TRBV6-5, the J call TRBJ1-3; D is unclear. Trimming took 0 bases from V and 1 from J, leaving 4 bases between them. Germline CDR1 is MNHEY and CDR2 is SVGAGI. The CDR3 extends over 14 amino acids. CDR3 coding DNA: TGTGCCAGCAGTTACTCTCCTTCTGGAAACACCATATATTTT. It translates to CASSYSPSGNTIYF.

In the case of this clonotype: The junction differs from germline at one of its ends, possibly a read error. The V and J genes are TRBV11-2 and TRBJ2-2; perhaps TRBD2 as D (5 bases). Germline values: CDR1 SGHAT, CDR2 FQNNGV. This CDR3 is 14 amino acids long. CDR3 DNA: TGTGCCAGAAGCTTAGATCGGCCCACCGGGGAGCTGCTTTTT. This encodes CARSLDRPTGELLF.

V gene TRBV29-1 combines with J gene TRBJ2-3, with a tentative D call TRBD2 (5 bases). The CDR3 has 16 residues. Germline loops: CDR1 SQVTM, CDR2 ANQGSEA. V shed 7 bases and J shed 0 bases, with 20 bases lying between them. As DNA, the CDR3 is TGCAGCGCGGTGGGCGGACTGGCGGATAGCACAGATACGCAGTATTTT. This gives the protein CSAVGGLADSTDTQYF.

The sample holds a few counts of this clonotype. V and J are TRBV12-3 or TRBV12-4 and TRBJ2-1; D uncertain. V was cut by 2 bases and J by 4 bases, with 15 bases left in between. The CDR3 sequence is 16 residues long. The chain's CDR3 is CASSLRGQRTYNEQFF. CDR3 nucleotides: TGTGCCAGCAGTTTAAGAGGCCAGCGAACATACAATGAGCAGTTCTTC.

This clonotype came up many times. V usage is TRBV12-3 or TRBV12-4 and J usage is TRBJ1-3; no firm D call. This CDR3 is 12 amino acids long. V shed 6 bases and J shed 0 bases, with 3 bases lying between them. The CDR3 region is CASRVSGNTIYF. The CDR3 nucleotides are TGTGCCAGCAGGGTCTCTGGAAACACCATATATTTT.

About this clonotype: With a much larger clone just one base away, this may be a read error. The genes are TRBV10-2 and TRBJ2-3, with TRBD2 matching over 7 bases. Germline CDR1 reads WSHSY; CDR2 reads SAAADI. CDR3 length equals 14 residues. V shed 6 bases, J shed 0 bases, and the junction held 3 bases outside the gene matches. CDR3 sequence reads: CASRDGGSTDTQYF. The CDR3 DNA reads TGCGCCAGCAGAGACGGGGGGAGCACAGATACGCAGTATTTT.

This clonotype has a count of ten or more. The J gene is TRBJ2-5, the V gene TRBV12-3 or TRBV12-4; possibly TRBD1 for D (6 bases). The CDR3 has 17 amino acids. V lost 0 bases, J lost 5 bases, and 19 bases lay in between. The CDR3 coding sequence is TGTGCCAGCAGTTTAGCCAGGGGCTCCGTCTGGGCGGAGACCCAGTACTTC. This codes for CASSLARGSVWAETQYF.

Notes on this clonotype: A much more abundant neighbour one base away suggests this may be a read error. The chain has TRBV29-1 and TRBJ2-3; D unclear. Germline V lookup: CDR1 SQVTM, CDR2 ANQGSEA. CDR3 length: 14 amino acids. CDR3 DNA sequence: TGCGGCGTTGTCCCCCCCAGTAGCACAGATACGCAGTATTTT. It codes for CGVVPPSSTDTQYF.

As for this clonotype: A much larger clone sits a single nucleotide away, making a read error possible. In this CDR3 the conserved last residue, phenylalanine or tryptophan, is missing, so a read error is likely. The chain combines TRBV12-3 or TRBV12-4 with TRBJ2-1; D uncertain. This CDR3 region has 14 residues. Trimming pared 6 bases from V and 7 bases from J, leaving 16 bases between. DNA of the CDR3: TGTGCCAGCAGATCGGCCTACGGCCTTAATGAGCAGTTCCTC. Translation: CASRSAYGLNEQFL.

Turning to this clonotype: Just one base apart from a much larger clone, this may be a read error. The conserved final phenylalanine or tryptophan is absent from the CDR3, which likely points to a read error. In DNA form, the CDR3 reads TGTGCCAGCAGTCCTCCGAGGGAGAACACTGAAGCTTTCTTA. Protein sequence: CASSPPRENTEAFL. V usage is TRBV12-3 or TRBV12-4 and J usage is TRBJ1-1; no definite D call. The CDR3 is 14 residues long. V was cut by 5 bases and J by 1 base, with 11 bases left in between.

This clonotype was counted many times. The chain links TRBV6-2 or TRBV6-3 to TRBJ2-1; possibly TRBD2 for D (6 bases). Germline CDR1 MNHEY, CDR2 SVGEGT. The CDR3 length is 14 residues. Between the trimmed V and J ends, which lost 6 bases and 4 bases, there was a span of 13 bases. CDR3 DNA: TGTGCCAGCAGAGGGTCGGGAGCGTACAATGAGCAGTTCTTC. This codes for CASRGSGAYNEQFF.

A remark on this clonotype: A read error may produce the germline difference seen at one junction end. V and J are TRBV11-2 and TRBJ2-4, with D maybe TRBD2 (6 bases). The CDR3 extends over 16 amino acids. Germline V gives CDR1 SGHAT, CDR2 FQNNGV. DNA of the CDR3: TGTACCAGCAGCGGCTGGTTGGGGGGTGACAAAAACATTCAGTACTTC. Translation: CTSSGWLGGDKNIQYF.

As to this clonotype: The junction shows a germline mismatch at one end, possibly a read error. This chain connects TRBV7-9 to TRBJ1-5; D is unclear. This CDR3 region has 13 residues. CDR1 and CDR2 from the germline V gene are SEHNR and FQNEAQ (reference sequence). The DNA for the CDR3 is TGTGACAGCAGCCGACGGGGAGGTGAGCCCCAGCATTTT. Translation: CDSSRRGGEPQHF.

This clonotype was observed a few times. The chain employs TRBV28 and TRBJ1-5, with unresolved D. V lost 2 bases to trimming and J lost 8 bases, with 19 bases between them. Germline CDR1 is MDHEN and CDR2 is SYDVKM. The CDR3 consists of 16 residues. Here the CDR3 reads CASSLHLGTELKPQHF. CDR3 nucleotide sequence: TGTGCCAGCAGTTTACATCTCGGCACGGAACTTAAGCCCCAGCATTTT.